These T cell receptor beta chains were read from a single sample in a study of Graves' ophthalmopathy and Graves' hyperthyroidism. Using its own MiXCR run on the multiplex PCR reads, TCRdb lists one record per CDR3 protein. This table has a few hundred thousand distinct CDR3 sequences, 39% appearing once. Material for sequencing was peripheral blood or thyroid tissue (not recorded which). All receptors derive from an adult man with Graves' hyperthyroidism. The CDR3 runs from the conserved cysteine through the conserved F or W. D genes are given only for firm matches. Not all rows give a size; the values are once, few, many and, for expanded clones, a class.

v_gene: TRBV6-5; abundance: many; j_gene: TRBJ1-3; d_gene: .; CDR3aa: CASRRNTGGGGNTIYF; CDR3nt: TGTGCCAGCAGACGAAACACCGGAGGAGGGGGAAACACCATATATTTT
v_gene: TRBV20-1; abundance: .; j_gene: TRBJ1-4; d_gene: .; CDR3aa: CSAGLAGVGFEKLFF; CDR3nt: TGCAGTGCTGGACTAGCGGGAGTAGGGTTTGAAAAACTGTTTTTT
v_gene: TRBV7-6; abundance: .; j_gene: TRBJ1-2; d_gene: TRBD1; CDR3aa: CAIRQGDHGYTF; CDR3nt: TGTGCCATCCGCCAGGGGGACCATGGCTACACCTTC
v_gene: TRBV2; abundance: .; j_gene: TRBJ2-3; d_gene: .; CDR3aa: CASLKGGSAYF; CDR3nt: TGTGCCAGCCTCAAGGGCGGCTCGGCATATTTT
v_gene: TRBV20-1; abundance: .; j_gene: TRBJ2-1; d_gene: .; CDR3aa: CSAIRWGVDEQFF; CDR3nt: TGCAGTGCTATCCGCTGGGGGGTCGATGAGCAGTTCTTC
v_gene: TRBV20-1; abundance: many; j_gene: TRBJ1-4; d_gene: .; CDR3aa: CSALDEIQGSNEKLFF; CDR3nt: TGCAGTGCTCTTGACGAGATACAGGGCTCTAATGAAAAACTGTTTTTT
v_gene: TRBV5-1; abundance: few; j_gene: TRBJ1-2; d_gene: .; CDR3aa: CASSIGGGGNGYTF; CDR3nt: TGCGCCAGCAGCATCGGAGGCGGAGGCAATGGCTACACCTTC
v_gene: TRBV9; abundance: many; j_gene: TRBJ1-1; d_gene: .; CDR3aa: CASTYSPGGEAFF; CDR3nt: TGTGCCAGCACGTATTCCCCGGGGGGTGAAGCTTTCTTT
v_gene: TRBV11-3; abundance: .; j_gene: TRBJ2-5; d_gene: .; CDR3aa: CASSRESYNETQYF; CDR3nt: TGTGCCAGCAGTCGGGAGTCCTACAATGAGACCCAGTACTTC
v_gene: TRBV6-6; abundance: .; j_gene: TRBJ1-3; d_gene: .; CDR3aa: CASRRRASGNTIYF; CDR3nt: TGTGCCAGCAGGAGGAGGGCCTCTGGAAACACCATATATTTT
v_gene: TRBV20-1; abundance: .; j_gene: TRBJ1-2; d_gene: .; CDR3aa: CSAKAGGYGYTF; CDR3nt: TGCAGTGCGAAGGCCGGGGGCTATGGCTACACCTTC
v_gene: TRBV2; abundance: many; j_gene: TRBJ2-7; d_gene: .; CDR3aa: CASYLDTTYEQYF; CDR3nt: TGTGCCAGCTACTTGGACACGACCTACGAGCAGTACTTC
v_gene: TRBV7-9; abundance: .; j_gene: TRBJ1-1; d_gene: .; CDR3aa: CASSFNTLNTEAFF; CDR3nt: TGTGCCAGCAGCTTTAACACATTGAACACTGAAGCTTTCTTT
v_gene: TRBV4-2; abundance: many; j_gene: TRBJ2-5; d_gene: .; CDR3aa: CASSQGTGETQYF; CDR3nt: TGTGCCAGCAGCCAAGGAACCGGAGAGACCCAGTACTTC
v_gene: TRBV7-2; abundance: .; j_gene: TRBJ1-4; d_gene: TRBD1; CDR3aa: CASSLGGQGSEKLFF; CDR3nt: TGTGCCAGCAGCTTAGGCGGACAGGGGAGTGAAAAACTGTTTTTT
v_gene: TRBV19; abundance: .; j_gene: TRBJ1-5; d_gene: .; CDR3aa: CASSIEDGQPQHF; CDR3nt: TGTGCCAGTAGTATCGAAGATGGTCAGCCCCAGCATTTT
v_gene: TRBV12-3/TRBV12-4; abundance: many; j_gene: TRBJ2-6; d_gene: .; CDR3aa: CASRASGANVLTF; CDR3nt: TGTGCCAGCAGGGCCTCTGGGGCCAACGTCCTGACTTTC
v_gene: TRBV4-1; abundance: .; j_gene: TRBJ2-6; d_gene: TRBD2; CDR3aa: CASSQGYSGGVLSGANVLTF; CDR3nt: TGCGCCAGCAGCCAAGGATACAGCGGGGGGGTTCTCTCTGGGGCCAACGTCCTGACTTTC
v_gene: TRBV24-1; abundance: .; j_gene: TRBJ2-5; d_gene: .; CDR3aa: CATSPTSGQGSSETQYF; CDR3nt: TGTGCCACCAGTCCCACTAGCGGACAGGGCTCCTCGGAGACCCAGTACTTC
v_gene: TRBV6-1; abundance: many; j_gene: TRBJ1-1; d_gene: .; CDR3aa: CASSEDFDSLNTEAFF; CDR3nt: TGTGCCAGCAGTGAAGACTTTGACAGCCTGAACACTGAAGCTTTCTTT
v_gene: TRBV5-6; abundance: many; j_gene: TRBJ2-5; d_gene: TRBD1; CDR3aa: CASSFWGTGGETQYF; CDR3nt: TGTGCCAGCAGTTTTTGGGGGACAGGGGGAGAGACCCAGTACTTC
v_gene: TRBV2; abundance: many; j_gene: TRBJ1-5; d_gene: TRBD1; CDR3aa: CASSTDRAGQPQHF; CDR3nt: TGTGCCAGCAGTACGGACAGGGCGGGCCAGCCCCAGCATTTT
v_gene: TRBV7-8; abundance: .; j_gene: TRBJ2-1; d_gene: TRBD1; CDR3aa: CASSQGTVISNEQFF; CDR3nt: TGTGCCAGCAGTCAGGGGACAGTCATTAGCAATGAGCAGTTCTTC
v_gene: TRBV7-9; abundance: many; j_gene: TRBJ1-4; d_gene: TRBD1; CDR3aa: CASSSEDGTGGTNEKLFF; CDR3nt: TGTGCCAGCAGCTCCGAGGACGGGACAGGCGGCACTAATGAAAAACTGTTTTTT
v_gene: TRBV19; abundance: many; j_gene: TRBJ2-7; d_gene: .; CDR3aa: CASSIGLGFSYEQYF; CDR3nt: TGTGCCAGTAGTATTGGTTTGGGGTTCTCCTACGAGCAGTACTTC
v_gene: TRBV2; abundance: .; j_gene: TRBJ1-2; d_gene: TRBD1; CDR3aa: CASSEGQGSYGYTF; CDR3nt: TGTGCCAGCAGTGAAGGACAGGGAAGCTATGGCTACACCTTC
v_gene: TRBV7-3; abundance: many; j_gene: TRBJ1-1; d_gene: .; CDR3aa: CASSLMPSSGNTEAFF; CDR3nt: TGTGCCAGCAGCTTAATGCCGTCGTCGGGGAACACTGAAGCTTTCTTT
v_gene: TRBV4-2; abundance: .; j_gene: TRBJ1-2; d_gene: TRBD1; CDR3aa: CASSREGQSYGYTF; CDR3nt: TGTGCCAGCAGCCGAGAGGGACAGTCCTATGGCTACACCTTC
v_gene: TRBV10-2; abundance: .; j_gene: TRBJ1-1; d_gene: .; CDR3aa: CASSSLRVREASF; CDR3nt: TGTGCCAGCAGTTCCCTACGGGTAAGGGAAGCTTCCTTT
v_gene: TRBV28; abundance: few; j_gene: TRBJ1-4; d_gene: TRBD1; CDR3aa: CASSETGTNEKLFF; CDR3nt: TGTGCCAGCAGTGAGACAGGGACTAATGAAAAACTGTTTTTT
v_gene: TRBV9; abundance: many; j_gene: TRBJ1-2; d_gene: .; CDR3aa: CASSGDTSNYGYTF; CDR3nt: TGTGCCAGCAGCGGGGACACCTCTAACTATGGCTACACCTTC
v_gene: TRBV7-9; abundance: .; j_gene: TRBJ2-7; d_gene: TRBD1; CDR3aa: CASSARGFSYEQYF; CDR3nt: TGTGCCAGCAGCGCCAGGGGGTTCTCCTACGAGCAGTACTTC
v_gene: TRBV20-1; abundance: .; j_gene: TRBJ1-1; d_gene: .; CDR3aa: CSARDFRDTEVFF; CDR3nt: TGCAGTGCTAGAGACTTCAGGGATACTGAAGTTTTCTTT
v_gene: TRBV6-5; abundance: many; j_gene: TRBJ1-5; d_gene: TRBD1; CDR3aa: CASSDRVNQPQHF; CDR3nt: TGTGCCAGCAGCGACAGGGTCAATCAGCCCCAGCATTTT
v_gene: TRBV19; abundance: many; j_gene: TRBJ2-7; d_gene: .; CDR3aa: CASSRGEQYF; CDR3nt: TGTGCCAGTAGTAGGGGCGAGCAGTACTTC
v_gene: TRBV27; abundance: .; j_gene: TRBJ2-7; d_gene: TRBD2; CDR3aa: CASSDPAGGFYEQYF; CDR3nt: TGTGCCAGCAGTGACCCAGCGGGAGGGTTCTACGAGCAGTACTTC
v_gene: TRBV7-9; abundance: many; j_gene: TRBJ2-7; d_gene: .; CDR3aa: CASSYSGFYEQYF; CDR3nt: TGTGCCAGCAGCTACAGCGGGTTCTACGAGCAGTACTTC
v_gene: TRBV5-6; abundance: few; j_gene: TRBJ1-1; d_gene: .; CDR3aa: CASSLAFLQDSMNTEAFF; CDR3nt: TGTGCCAGCAGCTTGGCCTTTTTGCAGGACAGCATGAACACTGAAGCTTTCTTT
v_gene: TRBV5-1; abundance: .; j_gene: TRBJ1-5; d_gene: TRBD1; CDR3aa: CASSLQGARDQPQHF; CDR3nt: TGCGCCAGCAGCTTACAGGGGGCTCGGGATCAGCCCCAGCATTTT
v_gene: TRBV4-1; abundance: .; j_gene: TRBJ1-2; d_gene: TRBD1; CDR3aa: CASYDRAHGRYGYTF; CDR3nt: TGCGCCAGCTATGACAGGGCCCATGGAAGATATGGCTACACCTTC
v_gene: TRBV7-9; abundance: .; j_gene: TRBJ2-1; d_gene: TRBD2; CDR3aa: CASSPSLAGVYNEQFF; CDR3nt: TGTGCCAGCAGCCCCTCACTAGCGGGAGTCTACAATGAGCAGTTCTTC